This TCR beta chain came from a study of response to subunit inactivated influenza vaccine. Study findings and constraints: New T cells are recruited in small numbers by each seasonal influenza vaccination, according to the authors' suggestion.

Remarks on this clonotype: Its antigen remains unknown.

V gave up 3 bases and J gave up 11 bases, with 16 bases separating them. The CDR3 covers 13 residues. CDR1 is SEHNR, CDR2 FQNEAQ, per germline (reference sequence). TCRdb itself ran the RT-PCR reads through MiXCR, one entry per CDR3 protein. This table holds approximately 520,000 distinct CDR3 sequences, about 15% found once. Sequenced here: CD4+ T cells sorted from PBMCs, sampled around 25 months after vaccination. J is TRBJ1-1 and V is TRBV7-9, with a tentative D call TRBD1 (5 bases). This clonotype originated in a man aged 45 to 70 who received an inactivated influenza vaccine. CDR3 in amino acids: CASSLDRGLLAFF. For the CDR3, the DNA is TGTGCCAGCAGCTTGGACCGGGGGTTGCTGGCTTTCTTT. The full variable domain, with the rest looked up from reference TRBV7-9 and TRBJ1-1, is DTGVSQNPRHKITKRGQNVTFRCDPISEHNRLYWYRQTLGQGPEFLTYFQNEAQLEKSRLLSDRFSAERPKGSFSTLEIQRTEQGDSAMYLCASSLDRGLLAFFGQGTRLTVV.